The 22 T cell receptor beta chains below all came from one sample that was sequenced in a study of CD8 T cells in Susac syndrome. A quantity of about 0.5 to 1 ug RNA underwent reverse transcription using random hexamers. TCRdb passed the immunoSEQ multiplex PCR reads through MiXCR, listing each CDR3 protein once. The sample lists under 200,000 distinct CDR3 sequences, about 96% occurring once. The material sequenced was CD4+ T cells from PBMCs. Receptor source: a human donor with Susac syndrome.

This chain connects TRBV7-2 to TRBJ1-5; 9 bases are shared with TRBD1. With V trimmed by 5 bases and J by 3 bases, 5 bases remained unmatched. The CDR3 totals 15 residues. Germline CDR1 is SGHTA and CDR2 is FQGNSA. The CDR3 DNA reads as TGTGCCAGCAGCCAAGGGACAGGGATCAATCAGCCCCAGCATTTT. Amino acids: CASSQGTGINQPQHF.

The chain employs TRBV15 and TRBJ2-1, with D uncertain. The CDR3 has 17 residues. Germline CDR1 and CDR2: LNHNV and YYDKDF (reference sequence). Deletions cut 1 base from V and 0 bases from J, with 13 bases between. CDR3 DNA: TGTGCCACCAGCAGAGGTCGACCAGAACCCTCCTACAATGAGCAGTTCTTC. It specifies CATSRGRPEPSYNEQFF.

This chain joins TRBV3-1 and TRBJ2-5, with a weak D call TRBD2 (5 bases). Germline V gene lookup returns CDR1 LGHDT and CDR2 YNNKEL (reference sequence). V gave up 0 bases and J gave up 1 base, with 9 bases separating them. There are 15 residues in the CDR3. The CDR3 bases are TGTGCCAGCAGCCAAGATTCGGGGATCCAAGAGACCCAGTACTTC. Translation gives CASSQDSGIQETQYF.

The chain recombines TRBV5-4 with TRBJ1-2; 8 bases fit TRBD1. With 4 bases clipped from V and 6 bases from J, the junction kept 11 bases outside the gene matches. Germline V gene data show CDR1 as SGHNT and CDR2 as YYREEE (reference sequence). This CDR3 comprises 15 residues. The CDR3 reads CASSSESGGAHGYTF. The CDR3 DNA sequence: TGTGCCAGCAGCAGCGAATCAGGGGGCGCCCATGGCTACACCTTC.

CDR3 amino acids: CSARVTVGETQYF. For the CDR3, the DNA is TGCAGTGCTAGAGTAACGGTGGGAGAGACCCAGTACTTC. This chain uses TRBV20-1 with TRBJ2-5, with D unresolved. Germline values: CDR1 DFQATT, CDR2 SNEGSKA (reference sequence). Trimming took 1 base from V and 4 from J, leaving 10 bases between them. The CDR3 covers 13 residues.

The chain recombines TRBV29-1 with TRBJ2-3; D may match TRBD1 or TRBD2 (5 bases each). This CDR3 has 14 amino acids. V lost 1 base, J lost 0 bases, and 8 bases lay in between. The germline gives CDR1 SQVTM, CDR2 ANQGSEA. The CDR3 here is CSVEVWGSTDTQYF. CDR3 nucleotides: TGCAGCGTTGAAGTTTGGGGGAGCACAGATACGCAGTATTTT.

This sequence joins TRBV11-2 and TRBJ2-2; no clear D. Looked up from germline, CDR1 is SGHAT and CDR2 is FQNNGV. Trimming pared 2 bases from V and 6 bases from J, leaving 7 bases between. This CDR3 has 13 residues. The CDR3 here is CASSLTRSGELFF. In DNA form, the CDR3 reads TGTGCCAGCAGCTTAACCCGCTCCGGGGAGCTGTTTTTT.

V usage is TRBV28 and J usage is TRBJ2-7; tentatively, D is TRBD1 (6 bases). The V end was cut by 7 bases, the J end by 4 bases, with 11 bases between. CDR1 is MDHEN, CDR2 SYDVKM, per germline. CDR3 size: 12 residues. Written as DNA, the CDR3 is TGTGCCAGCACTTCTCAGGGGTACGAGCAGTACTTC. Encoded protein: CASTSQGYEQYF.

The V call is TRBV20-1, the J call TRBJ2-1; 8 nucleotides align to TRBD2. The junction had 11 bases not matched to a gene; V was cut back by 7 bases and J by 3 bases. There are 15 residues in the CDR3. Germline V gene lookup returns CDR1 DFQATT and CDR2 SNEGSKA (reference sequence). CDR3 coding DNA: TGCAGTGGCTTGGGACTAGGAGACCTCTACAATGAGCAGTTCTTC. It is translated as CSGLGLGDLYNEQFF.

This clonotype was seen just once. This chain joins TRBV20-1 and TRBJ2-7, with D perhaps matching TRBD1 (5 bases). The CDR3 runs to 12 residues. Germline lookup yields CDR1 DFQATT and CDR2 SNEGSKA (reference sequence). V was pared by 5 bases and J by 0 bases, with 8 bases between. DNA for the CDR3: TGCAGTGCTGGGGCCGGCTCCTACGAGCAGTACTTC. Encoded protein: CSAGAGSYEQYF.

This chain joins TRBV20-1 and TRBJ2-3; D is ambiguous. Looked up from germline, CDR1 is DFQATT and CDR2 is SNEGSKA (reference sequence). The CDR3 spans 14 residues. The V end was cut by 0 bases, the J end by 0 bases, with 7 bases between. DNA of the CDR3: TGCAGTGCTAGAGATCGAGCTAGCACAGATACGCAGTATTTT. Translation: CSARDRASTDTQYF.

The chain joins TRBV28 to TRBJ1-5; no clear D. There are 12 residues in the CDR3. The V end was cut by 2 bases, the J end by 7 bases, with 6 bases between. The V gene's germline CDR1 is MDHEN and CDR2 SYDVKM. The CDR3 bases are TGTGCCAGCAGTTTAGATGGGCAGCCCCAGCATTTT. Its translation: CASSLDGQPQHF.

The chain links TRBV18 to TRBJ2-2, with D perhaps assigned TRBD1 or TRBD2 (5 bases each). Germline loops: CDR1 KGHSH, CDR2 LQKENI. Trimming took 3 bases from V and 0 from J, leaving 20 bases between them. CDR3 length: 19 residues. CDR3: CASSPLFATGTSNTGELFF. DNA for the CDR3: TGTGCCAGCTCACCCCTATTTGCCACCGGGACCTCGAACACCGGGGAGCTGTTTTTT.

This clonotype was seen just once. The chain uses TRBV3-1 and TRBJ1-2, with 10 bases identical to TRBD1. The V and J ends lost 4 bases and 7 bases, in that order; junction bases with no gene match: 9. The CDR3 length is 15 residues. Germline lookup yields CDR1 LGHDT and CDR2 YNNKEL (reference sequence). CDR3 residues: CASSPAVWTGGGYTF. The CDR3 DNA follows: TGTGCCAGCAGCCCGGCGGTTTGGACAGGGGGTGGCTACACCTTC. Full variable domain (outside the CDR3, taken from reference TRBV3-1 and TRBJ1-2): DTAVSQTPKYLVTQMGNDKSIKCEQNLGHDTMYWYKQDSKKFLKIMFSYNNKELIINETVPNRFSPKSPDKAHLNLHINSLELGDSAVYFCASSPAVWTGGGYTFGSGTRLTVV.

The chain carries TRBV6-5 and TRBJ2-4; D is uncertain. Germline V gives CDR1 MNHEY, CDR2 SVGAGI. The ends were cut back, 7 bases at V and 0 bases at J, with 7 bases in the middle. The CDR3 extends over 13 amino acids. In nucleotides, the CDR3 is TGTGCCAGCAATGCCCTAGCCAAAAACATTCAGTACTTC. This translates into CASNALAKNIQYF.

V and J are TRBV4-3 and TRBJ1-5; D may be TRBD1 (6 bases). The CDR3 length is 15 residues. The germline V and J ends were trimmed by 4 bases and 4 bases, with 14 bases remaining between them. In germline, CDR1 is LGHNA, CDR2 YSLEER. The CDR3 DNA is TGCGCCAGCAGCCGGATACAGGGAGGGAATCAGCCCCAGCATTTT. This translates into CASSRIQGGNQPQHF.

On this clonotype itself: The junction and the germline gene differ at one end; a read error may be behind it. The V call is TRBV29-1, the J call TRBJ1-1, with 7 bases identical to TRBD1. The CDR3 runs 11 residues. Germline CDR1 SQVTM, CDR2 ANQGSEA. CDR3 DNA sequence: TGTTCGGGACAGAAAAACACTGAAGCTTTCTTT. This encodes CSGQKNTEAFF.

The chain has TRBV3-1 and TRBJ2-7; D perhaps matches TRBD1 (6 bases). V lost 4 bases and J lost 5, with 12 bases in between. The germline gives CDR1 LGHDT, CDR2 YNNKEL (reference sequence). This CDR3 has 13 amino acids. The CDR3 DNA reads TGTGCCAGCAGCCCAGGGGAGAGGAACGAGCAGTACTTC. Translated, it gives CASSPGERNEQYF.

The genes are TRBV28 and TRBJ2-7; no clear D. CDR3 length: 11 amino acids. V shed 3 bases and J shed 4 bases, with 4 bases lying between them. Germline lookup yields CDR1 MDHEN and CDR2 SYDVKM. CDR3 sequence reads: CASSFLYEQYF. CDR3 DNA sequence: TGTGCCAGCAGTTTCCTTTACGAGCAGTACTTC. Supplemented by reference TRBV28 and TRBJ2-7, the full variable domain reads DVKVTQSSRYLVKRTGEKVFLECVQDMDHENMFWYRQDPGLGLRLIYFSYDVKMKEKGDIPEGYSVSREKKERFSLILESASTNQTSMYLCASSFLYEQYFGPGTRLTVT.

The rearrangement links TRBV20-1 to TRBJ2-5; D unresolved. The CDR3 spans 10 residues. Germline CDR1 DFQATT, CDR2 SNEGSKA (reference sequence). Deletions cut 6 bases from V and 5 bases from J, with 7 bases between. The DNA of the CDR3 is TGCAGTGCCCAGAAGGAGACCCAGTACTTC. As protein: CSAQKETQYF.

The rearrangement joins TRBV6-5 to TRBJ2-4; 8 bases align to TRBD2. The CDR3 runs to 17 residues. Trimming took 2 bases from V and 4 from J; bases not matched to a gene: 10. The germline V gene encodes CDR1 MNHEY and CDR2 SVGAGI. Here the CDR3 DNA reads TGTGCCAGCAGTTACGTCGGGCGACGGGAGGGGAAAAACATTCAGTACTTC. This translates into CASSYVGRREGKNIQYF.

The rearrangement joins TRBV28 to TRBJ1-1; 8 nucleotides agree with TRBD1. V was clipped by 4 bases and J by 10 bases; unmatched bases: 11. The germline CDR1 and CDR2 sequences are MDHEN and SYDVKM. This CDR3 comprises 14 residues. CDR3 nucleotide sequence: TGTGCCAGCAGTTCACCAACCGGGACAGGACGAGCTTTCTTT. Translating gives CASSSPTGTGRAFF.